This T cell receptor beta chain was identified in a study of blood T cell repertoires in COVID-19. Turning to the study itself: Samples came from the United States, Italy and Spain, spanning acute and convalescent COVID-19.

Libraries were prepared by immunoSEQ multiplex PCR; TCRdb keeps only in-frame clonotypes and omits some of them. The sample lists under 50,000 clones, about three quarters seen once, with around 20% in the top ten. This CDR3 has 20 residues. Germline assignment: CDR1 GTSNPN and CDR2 SVGIG (reference sequence). J was trimmed by 7 bases and V by 0 bases; bases with no gene match: 22. This clonotype was sampled from a human donor with active or convalescent COVID-19. The donor label of this sample is uncertain. V and J are TRBV30 and TRBJ1-1; 11 nucleotides line up with TRBD1. Sample: peripheral blood. The CDR3 DNA follows: TGTGCCTGGAGTGTATCCAGTCGTTCCGGGACAGGGGGGGTACTAGGTGAAGCTTTCTTT. Translated: CAWSVSSRSGTGGVLGEAFF.